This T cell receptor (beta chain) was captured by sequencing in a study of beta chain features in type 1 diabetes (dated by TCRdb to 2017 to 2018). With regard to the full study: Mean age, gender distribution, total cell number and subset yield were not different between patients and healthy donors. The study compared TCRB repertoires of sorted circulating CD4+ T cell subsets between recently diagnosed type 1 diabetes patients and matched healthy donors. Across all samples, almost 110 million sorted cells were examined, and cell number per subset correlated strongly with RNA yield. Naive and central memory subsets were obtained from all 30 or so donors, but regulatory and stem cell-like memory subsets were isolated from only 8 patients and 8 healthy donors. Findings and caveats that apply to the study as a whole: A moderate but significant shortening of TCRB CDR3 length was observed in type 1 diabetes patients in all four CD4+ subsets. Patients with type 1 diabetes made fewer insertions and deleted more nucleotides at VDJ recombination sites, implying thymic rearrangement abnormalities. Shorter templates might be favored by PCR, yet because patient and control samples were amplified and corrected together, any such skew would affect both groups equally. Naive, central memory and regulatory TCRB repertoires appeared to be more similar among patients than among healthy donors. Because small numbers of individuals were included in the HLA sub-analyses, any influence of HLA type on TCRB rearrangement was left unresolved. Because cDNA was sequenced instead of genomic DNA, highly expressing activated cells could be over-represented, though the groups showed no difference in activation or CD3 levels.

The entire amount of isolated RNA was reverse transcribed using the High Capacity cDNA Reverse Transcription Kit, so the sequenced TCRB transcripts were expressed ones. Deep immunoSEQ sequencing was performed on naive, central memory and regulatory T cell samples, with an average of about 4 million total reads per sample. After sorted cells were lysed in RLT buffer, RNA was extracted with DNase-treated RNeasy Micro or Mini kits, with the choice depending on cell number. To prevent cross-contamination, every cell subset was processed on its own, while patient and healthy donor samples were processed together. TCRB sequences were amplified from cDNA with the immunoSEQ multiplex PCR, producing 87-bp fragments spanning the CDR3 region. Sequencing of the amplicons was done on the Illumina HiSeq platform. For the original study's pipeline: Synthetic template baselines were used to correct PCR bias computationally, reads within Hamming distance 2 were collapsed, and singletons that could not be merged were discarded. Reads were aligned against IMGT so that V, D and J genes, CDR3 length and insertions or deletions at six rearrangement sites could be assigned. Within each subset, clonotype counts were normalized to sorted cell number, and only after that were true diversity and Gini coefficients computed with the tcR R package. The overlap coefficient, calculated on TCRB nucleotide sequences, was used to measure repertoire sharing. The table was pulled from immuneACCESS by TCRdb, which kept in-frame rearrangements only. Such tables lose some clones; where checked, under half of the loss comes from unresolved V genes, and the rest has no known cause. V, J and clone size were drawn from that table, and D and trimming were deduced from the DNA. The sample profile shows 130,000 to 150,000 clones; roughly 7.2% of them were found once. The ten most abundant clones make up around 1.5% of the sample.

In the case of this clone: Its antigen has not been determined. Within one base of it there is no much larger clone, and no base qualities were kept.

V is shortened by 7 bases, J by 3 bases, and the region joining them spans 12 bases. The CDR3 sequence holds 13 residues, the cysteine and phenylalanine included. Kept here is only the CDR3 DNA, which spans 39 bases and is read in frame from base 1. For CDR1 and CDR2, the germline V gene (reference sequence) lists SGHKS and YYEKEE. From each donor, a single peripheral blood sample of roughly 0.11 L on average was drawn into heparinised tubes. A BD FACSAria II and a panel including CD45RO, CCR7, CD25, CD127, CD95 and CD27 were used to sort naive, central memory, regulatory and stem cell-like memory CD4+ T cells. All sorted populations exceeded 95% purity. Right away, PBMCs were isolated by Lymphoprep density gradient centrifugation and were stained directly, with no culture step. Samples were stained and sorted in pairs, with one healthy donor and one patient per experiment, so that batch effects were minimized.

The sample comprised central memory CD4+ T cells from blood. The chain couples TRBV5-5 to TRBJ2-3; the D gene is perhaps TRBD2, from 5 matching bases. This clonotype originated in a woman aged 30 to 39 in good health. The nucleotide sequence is TGTGCCAGCCAGAGGGTGGGGACAGATACGCAGTATTTT. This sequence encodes CASQRVGTDTQYF.